This T cell receptor beta chain was sequenced in a study of PD-L1 blockade in urothelial cancer. Time point meaning: pretreatment peripheral blood. Here immunoSEQ multiplex PCR was the method, and the copy in TCRdb shows in-frame clones only, minus some. The sample records around 130,000 clones, approximately 84% being singletons. This CDR3 is 14 amino acids long. CDR1 and CDR2 from the germline V gene are KGHSH and LQKENI. V lost 4 bases and J lost 5, with 15 bases in between. The chain uses TRBV18 and TRBJ2-7, with a weak D call TRBD2 (6 bases). Specimen: PBMCs, collected around atezolizumab (anti-PD-L1) treatment. This sequence was found in a man aged 50-60 years with urothelial cancer. The CDR3 nucleotides are TGTGCCAGCTCACGGGGGGTAGGGGACGACGAGCAGTACTTC. Its translation is CASSRGVGDDEQYF.